This T cell receptor (beta chain) appears in the sequencing data of a study of CD4 T cells in relation to SARS-CoV-2 and coronaviruses. Findings of the study overall: In around three fifths of donors, memory CD4+ clonotypes crossrecognized SARS-CoV-2 and at least one common cold coronavirus spike.

Of note for this clone: Its antigen is not identified.

The protocol was immunoSEQ multiplex PCR, while the TCRdb copy is restricted to in-frame clones and leaves out a portion. In the table there are roughly 15,000 clones, roughly three quarters of which are singletons. This CDR3 is built from 14 residues. Per the germline V gene, CDR1 is SEHNR and CDR2 is FQNEAQ (reference sequence). The ends were cut back, 4 bases at V and 6 bases at J, with 12 bases in the middle. The unexposed donors gave CD4+ T cells in about 2011-2019, prior to COVID-19. CD4+ T cells were isolated from the cells after about ten days of culture. Unexposed-donor CD4+ T cells were probed with SARS-CoV-2 S/N and four cold-coronavirus spikes, cells permitting.

The chain uses TRBV7-9 and TRBJ1-4; D is perhaps TRBD1 (5 bases). This TCR derives from a human donor in good health. The sequencing input was CD4+ T cells from PBMCs, cultured in vitro. The CDR3 coding sequence is TGTGCCAGCAGCTCCCCAGGGCGCGATGAAAAACTGTTTTTT. This sequence encodes CASSSPGRDEKLFF.